These T cell receptor beta chains were read from a single sample in a study of shared clonotypes between healthy human individuals. TCRdb keeps only in-frame clones here, not all; method: immunoSEQ multiplex PCR. The sample lists millions of clones, approximately 93% occurring once. The sequenced material came from naive CD4+ T cells from PBMCs. The receptors derive from a man aged 18 to 30 in good health. Some clones in this sample may be carry-over from other donors' samples. CDR3s include the opening cysteine and the closing phenylalanine or tryptophan. D genes are given only for firm matches. Only some rows state a clone size, as once, few, many or a class for expanded clones.

TRBJ1-5 | few | NA | TRBV28 | TGTGCCAGCAGATCGAGGGAGCAGCCCCAGCATTTT | CASRSREQPQHF
TRBJ2-4 | NA | NA | TRBV10-1 | TGCGCCAGCAGTGATTATGATGGGGGGGGACAGGCCAAAAACATTCAGTACTTC | CASSDYDGGGQAKNIQYF
TRBJ2-3 | NA | NA | TRBV7-8 | TGTGCCAGCAGCGGCATCACCGAAGGTAGCACAGATACGCAGTATTTT | CASSGITEGSTDTQYF
TRBJ2-1 | NA | NA | TRBV20-1 | TGCAGTGCTATCCATAGCGGAGAGCAGTTCTTC | CSAIHSGEQFF
TRBJ2-5 | NA | TRBD2 | TRBV5-1 | TGCGCCAGCGGAGCGGGAGAGGCGCCAACAACCGAGACCCAGTACTTC | CASGAGEAPTTETQYF
TRBJ2-2 | NA | NA | TRBV5-1 | TGCGCCAGCAGCCAGGACAGATCCACCGGGGAGCTGTTTTTT | CASSQDRSTGELFF
TRBJ2-1 | NA | NA | TRBV27 | TGTGCCAGCAGTTTAGAGGGCTACATTAACAATGAGCAGTTCTTC | CASSLEGYINNEQFF
TRBJ2-3 | NA | TRBD2 | TRBV5-1 | TGCGCCAGCCTCCTCGGGACTAGCGGGAGGGCGGGCACAGATACGCAGTATTTT | CASLLGTSGRAGTDTQYF
TRBJ1-5 | once | NA | TRBV7-2 | TGTGCCAGCAGCTGGACCAGTGGCGAACAGCCCCAGCATTTT | CASSWTSGEQPQHF
TRBJ2-1 | NA | NA | TRBV10-2 | TGCGCCAGCAGTGAGTCGATTCGAGGAGTGGGTCCCTACAATGAGCAGTTCTTC | CASSESIRGVGPYNEQFF
TRBJ2-3 | NA | NA | TRBV4-1 | TGCGCCAGCAGATTTAACAGGGAAAGTACAGATACGCAGTATTTT | CASRFNRESTDTQYF
TRBJ2-7 | NA | NA | TRBV6-5 | TGTGCCAGCACCGTAAGGTCCGGGGAAACCTACGAGCAGTACTTC | CASTVRSGETYEQYF
TRBJ2-7 | NA | NA | TRBV5-1 | TGCGCCAGCAGCTTGGGCGGCAACTTAGCCTACGAGCAGTACTTC | CASSLGGNLAYEQYF
TRBJ2-2 | NA | NA | TRBV7-3 | TGTGCCAGCAGCCCTAGCAGGGACACCGGGGAGCTGTTTTTT | CASSPSRDTGELFF
TRBJ1-5 | few | NA | TRBV2 | TGTGCCAGCAGTGAATTGTTAGGCAATCAGCCCCAGCATTTT | CASSELLGNQPQHF
TRBJ2-1 | NA | NA | TRBV4-2 | TGTGCCAGCAGCCAAGGCCCCGTCCCTTCCTACAATGAGCAGTTCTTC | CASSQGPVPSYNEQFF
TRBJ2-7 | NA | NA | TRBV19 | TGTGCCGGTTGGAGAAAACTCTACGAGCAGTACTTC | CAGWRKLYEQYF
TRBJ1-5 | NA | NA | TRBV6-5 | TGTGCCAGCAGTTACAGCCATAGCAATCAGCCCCAGCATTTT | CASSYSHSNQPQHF
TRBJ2-1 | NA | TRBD2 | TRBV6-4 | TGTGCCACCAGAAACCCCGGGACTAGCGGTAACGGGGAGCAGTTCTTC | CATRNPGTSGNGEQFF
TRBJ2-2 | NA | NA | TRBV7-7 | TGTGCCAGCAGCTCCCACTCGGTCGGGGAGGAGCTGTTTTTT | CASSSHSVGEELFF
TRBJ1-1 | NA | NA | TRBV6-6 | TGTGCCAGCAGTTACGGAGACGGGCGGAACACTGAAGCTTTCTTT | CASSYGDGRNTEAFF
TRBJ1-3 | NA | NA | TRBV4-2 | TGTGCCAGCAGCCACCCCCCGGAGGCAGGGACTGGAAACACCATATATTTT | CASSHPPEAGTGNTIYF
TRBJ1-2 | NA | NA | TRBV19 | TGTGCCAGTAGCGTGGACAGCGCCTATGGCTACACCTTC | CASSVDSAYGYTF
TRBJ1-1 | few | NA | TRBV19 | TGTGCCAGTAGTATGTGGACAGTCGCTTTCTTT | CASSMWTVAFF
TRBJ2-5 | NA | NA | TRBV5-5 | TGTGCCAGCAGCTTGGCCTGGGCGGAGACCCAGTACTTC | CASSLAWAETQYF
TRBJ2-6 | NA | NA | TRBV2 | TGTGCCAGCAGTGAAGCGAACGTCCTGACTTTC | CASSEANVLTF
TRBJ2-1 | NA | TRBD2 | TRBV29-1 | TGCAGCGTTGAAGATGGCCTCGGGTTCTCTAGCGGGAGGAGGAATGAGCAGTTCTTC | CSVEDGLGFSSGRRNEQFF
TRBJ1-5 | NA | NA | TRBV30 | TGTGCCTGGAGTGTACGGGGGGCCCGGCAGCCCCAGCATTTT | CAWSVRGARQPQHF
TRBJ2-2 | NA | NA | TRBV2 | TGTGCCAGCAGTGACGCACTAAGGGCATCCGGGGAGCTGTTTTTT | CASSDALRASGELFF
TRBJ2-2 | NA | NA | TRBV9 | TGTGCCAGCAGCGTAGTAGGGGGACACAACACCGGGGAGCTGTTTTTT | CASSVVGGHNTGELFF
TRBJ2-5 | NA | NA | TRBV7-2 | TGTGCCAGCAGCCCAGGGGATGCAGAGACCCAGTACTTC | CASSPGDAETQYF
TRBJ2-2 | NA | NA | TRBV7-3 | TGTGCCAGCAGCTTAGCTGGGACCGGGGAGCTGTTTTTT | CASSLAGTGELFF
TRBJ2-5 | NA | TRBD1 | TRBV5-5 | TGTGCCAGCAGCTACGAGGACAGGCTCCAAGAGACCCAGTACTTC | CASSYEDRLQETQYF
TRBJ2-1 | NA | TRBD2 | TRBV5-1 | TGCGCCAGCAGCTTGACTGTAGCGGGTTACAATGAGCAGTTCTTC | CASSLTVAGYNEQFF
TRBJ2-3 | NA | TRBD2 | TRBV7-9 | TGTGCCAGCAGCTTAGGGGTAGCGGGAGATACGCAGTATTTT | CASSLGVAGDTQYF
TRBJ1-3 | NA | NA | TRBV6-6 | TGTGCCAGCACAGGGCAGCGTGGAAACACCATATATTTT | CASTGQRGNTIYF
TRBJ2-1 | NA | NA | TRBV5-6 | TGTGCCAGCAGCTTGGGGGCGAGATACAATGAGCAGTTCTTC | CASSLGARYNEQFF
TRBJ2-3 | NA | NA | TRBV7-8 | TGTGCCAGCAGCTGGGAACGACTCGGCACAGATACGCAGTATTTT | CASSWERLGTDTQYF
TRBJ2-1 | NA | NA | TRBV5-8 | TGTGCCAGCAGCTTGGGGCTTCCCTACAATGAGCAGTTCTTC | CASSLGLPYNEQFF
TRBJ1-2 | few | TRBD1 | TRBV2 | TGTGCCAGCCGAAGGCAGGGGGTTGGCTACACCTTC | CASRRQGVGYTF
TRBJ1-1 | NA | TRBD1 | TRBV19 | TGTGCCAGTAGTATCGAGGGGGCAGGGACTGAAGCTTTCTTT | CASSIEGAGTEAFF
TRBJ2-3 | NA | NA | TRBV4-2 | TGTGCCAGCAGCCAGAGTCCGAGTACAGATACGCAGTATTTT | CASSQSPSTDTQYF
TRBJ1-2 | NA | TRBD1 | TRBV2 | TGTGCCAGCAAGAAGGAGACAGGGTTTACTTATGGCTACACCTTC | CASKKETGFTYGYTF
TRBJ2-1 | NA | NA | TRBV6-5 | TGTGCCAGCGGATACAATGCCTACAATGAGCAGTTCTTC | CASGYNAYNEQFF
TRBJ2-7 | NA | NA | TRBV19 | TGTGCCAGTAGACCGTGGGACTCCCCACGGGACGAGCAGTACTTC | CASRPWDSPRDEQYF
TRBJ2-1 | NA | TRBD2 | TRBV25-1 | TGTGCCAGCAGTGATCCGAGACTAGCGGGAGGCCTGTACAATGAGCAGTTCTTC | CASSDPRLAGGLYNEQFF